The 5 T cell receptor beta chains given below trace back to one sample, sequenced in a study of cytomegalovirus exposure and HLA in healthy donors. PCR employed 60 Vbeta and 13 Jbeta primers. Some clones are missing from TCRdb's copy, which holds only in-frame ones; the method was immunoSEQ multiplex PCR. In the table there are over 150,000 clones, about 82% of which are singletons. Sequencing was carried out using PBMCs. The receptor set was obtained from a woman in her 30s in good health and CMV-seropositive.

This chain uses TRBV7-2 with TRBJ1-6; 8 bases fit TRBD1. Germline CDR1 SGHTA, CDR2 FQGNSA. The CDR3 spans 16 residues. V shed 5 bases and J 4 bases; nucleotides not matched to a gene: 7. The CDR3 DNA reads as TGTGCCAGCAGCACAGGGGGGGTAAGGTATAATTCACCCCTCCACTTT. Its protein product is CASSTGGVRYNSPLHF.

This chain uses TRBV7-9 with TRBJ1-1, with TRBD1 matching 8 bases. This CDR3 comprises 13 residues. Germline V CDR1 and CDR2: SEHNR, FQNEAQ (reference sequence). V gave up 9 bases and J gave up 5 bases; unmatched junction bases: 8. The DNA for the CDR3 is TGTGCCAGTCTGTGGACAGGGCGAACTGAAGCTTTCTTT. It yields the protein CASLWTGRTEAFF. Filled out from reference TRBV7-9 and TRBJ1-1, the complete variable domain reads DTGVSQNPRHKITKRGQNVTFRCDPISEHNRLYWYRQTLGQGPEFLTYFQNEAQLEKSRLLSDRFSAERPKGSFSTLEIQRTEQGDSAMYLCASLWTGRTEAFFGQGTRLTVV.

V usage is TRBV6-1 and J usage is TRBJ1-1; D gene ambiguous. The CDR3 covers 11 residues. Germline CDR1 and CDR2: MNHNS and SASEGT. The V and J ends lost 2 bases and 10 bases respectively, with 8 bases between them. The CDR3 DNA is TGTGCCAGCAGTGAAAGGCTAGGAGCTTTCTTT. It codes for CASSERLGAFF.

CDR3 bases: TGTGCCAGCAGCCTAAACAGGGGAGGTGGCTACACCTTC. This gives the protein CASSLNRGGGYTF. This rearrangement joins TRBV5-6 to TRBJ1-2; 7 bases are a match to TRBD1. V dropped 4 bases and J dropped 7; count of bases not matched to a gene: 7. There are 13 residues in the CDR3. Looked up from germline, CDR1 is SGHDT and CDR2 is YYEEEE.

V gene TRBV6-5 combines with J gene TRBJ1-6, with TRBD1 matching 7 bases. In germline, CDR1 is MNHEY, CDR2 SVGAGI. The CDR3 spans 15 residues. J was trimmed by 8 bases and V by 0 bases; bases with no gene match: 4. The CDR3 here is CASSYSRDRDSPLHF. The CDR3 nucleotides read TGTGCCAGCAGTTACTCGAGAGACAGGGATTCACCCCTCCACTTT.